The present T cell receptor beta chain was sequenced within a study of T cells in Graves' hyperthyroidism and ophthalmopathy. Study results and limitations: Blood samples included most of the expanded thyroid clonotypes exceeding 0.001. Separation of ophthalmopathy from stable hyperthyroidism was achieved by a 13 V-J model.

This CDR3 comprises 16 residues. The germline CDR1 and CDR2 sequences are SNHLY and FYNNEI. Trimming removed 2 bases from V and 4 bases from J, with 15 bases in between. TCR beta CDR3 region amplification was performed from RNA transcripts. When the TCR CDR3 underwent first-round RT-PCR, the HTBI primer set was used. TCRdb used MiXCR to reprocess the multiplex PCR reads, holding one entry per CDR3 protein. Among some 700,000 distinct CDR3 sequences, 17% were seen once, and the ten largest hold roughly 15%. This clonotype has a count of ten or more. Its specificity is not known. An absence of ophthalmopathy progression within 18 months meant stable Graves' hyperthyroidism. A roughly 10 ml volume of fresh peripheral blood provided the PBMCs.

The sample taken for sequencing was blood. This chain links TRBV2 with TRBJ2-1, with D maybe TRBD1 (6 bases). The source is a man aged 45-60 years with Graves' hyperthyroidism. CDR3 in DNA: TGTGCCAGCAGTGAACCTGAGGGGGACCTTTACAATGAGCAGTTCTTC. Its translation: CASSEPEGDLYNEQFF.